The entry below describes one TCR beta chain. The data originate from a study of blood T cell repertoires in COVID-19. Study-level background: The United States, Italy and Spain were the sources of the acute and convalescent COVID-19 samples. Sources were T cells, B-cell-depleted T cells, or PBMCs; the material itself was cDNA or gDNA.

Original processing methods: Estimated nucleated cell counts came from reference gene primer amplification. Repertoires were generated with immunoSEQ multiplex PCR, while TCRdb's copy carries only in-frame clones and drops some. That table gives V, J and clone size, and the DNA gave D and trimming. The sample consists of roughly 190,000 clones, 75% to 90% of them appearing once. The V segment lost 2 bases and the J segment 0 bases; nucleotides outside the gene matches: 1. Germline CDR1 and CDR2: SGHAT and FQNNGV. The CDR3 sequence is 15 residues long. The receptor's source is a man in his fifties or sixties with acute or convalescent COVID-19. The chain employs TRBV11-2 and TRBJ1-5, with 7 positions matching TRBD1. The sample comprised peripheral blood. In DNA, the CDR3 is TGTGCCAGCAGCTTATCAGGGGGTAGCAATCAGCCCCAGCATTTT. Translating it yields CASSLSGGSNQPQHF.